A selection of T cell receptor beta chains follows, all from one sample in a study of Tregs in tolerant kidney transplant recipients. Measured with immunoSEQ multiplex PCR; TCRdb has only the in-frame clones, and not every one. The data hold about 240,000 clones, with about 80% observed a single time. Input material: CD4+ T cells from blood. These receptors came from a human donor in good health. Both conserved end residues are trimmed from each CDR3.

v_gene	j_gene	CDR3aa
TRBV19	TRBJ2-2	ASSIGGLGGELF
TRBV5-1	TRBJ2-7	ASSLEWLRAYEQY
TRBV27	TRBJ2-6	ASSLYKSGANVLT
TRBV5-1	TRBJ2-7	ASSSDRAYEQY
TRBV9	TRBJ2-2	ASSAGTGVSGPGELF
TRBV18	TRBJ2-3	ASSPLGSGSDTQY
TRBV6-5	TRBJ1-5	ASSRTGASNQPQH
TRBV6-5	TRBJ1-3	ASSYSTAGSGNTIY
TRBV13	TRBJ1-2	ASSRDSRYGYT
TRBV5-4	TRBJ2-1	ASSLAPGSYNEQF
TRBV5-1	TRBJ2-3	ASSGGGLAGGRTDTQY
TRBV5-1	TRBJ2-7	ASSALTGLTYEQY
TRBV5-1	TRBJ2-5	ASSLGDRETQY
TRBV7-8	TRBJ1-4	ASSLGAGKLF
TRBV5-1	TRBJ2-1	ASSPGTVYGIGQF
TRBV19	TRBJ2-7	ASRKDRGPNEQY
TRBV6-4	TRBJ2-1	ASSLESNNEQF
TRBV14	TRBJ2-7	ASSQVRSSYEQY
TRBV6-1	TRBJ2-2	ASSGSPGQGNTGELF
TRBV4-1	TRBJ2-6	ASSQLAGGSSGANVLT
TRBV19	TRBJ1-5	ASSIVGNQPQH
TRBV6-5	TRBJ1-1	ASSYTGEAF
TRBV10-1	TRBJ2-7	ASSESGTSVEQY
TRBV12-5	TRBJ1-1	ASGLVLNGRGNTEAF
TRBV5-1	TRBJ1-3	ASSLNVGNTIY
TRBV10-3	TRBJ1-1	AISEREGTEAF
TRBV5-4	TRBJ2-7	ASSFVREGGEQY
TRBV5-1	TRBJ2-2	ASAPQQTSGGVTNTGELF
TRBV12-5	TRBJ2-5	ASGWVAGDSETQY
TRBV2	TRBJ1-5	ASRGQNNQPQH
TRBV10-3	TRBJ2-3	ASRAGTSGSGDTQY
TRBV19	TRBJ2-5	ASSIDGVGLGTQY
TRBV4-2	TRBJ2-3	ASSPRGGFSTDTQY
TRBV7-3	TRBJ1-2	ASSSGPADGYT
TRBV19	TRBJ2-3	ASSNGQDFTQY
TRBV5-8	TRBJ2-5	ASSPGLRETQY
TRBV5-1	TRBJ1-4	ASSLSPLGGTNEKLF
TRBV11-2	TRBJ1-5	ASSPDSNQPQH
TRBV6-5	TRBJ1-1	ASSYSRTMNTEAF
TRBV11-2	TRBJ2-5	ASSSLSMVSQY
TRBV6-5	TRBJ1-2	ASSYSTGGAGYT
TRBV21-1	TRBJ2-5	ASSKRLHQETQY
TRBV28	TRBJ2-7	ASSPQGNPAYEQY
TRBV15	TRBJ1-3	ATSRDRRTSGNTIY
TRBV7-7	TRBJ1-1	ASSLAQRVAYTEAF
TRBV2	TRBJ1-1	ASRSQANTEAF
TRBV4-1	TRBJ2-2	ASSQWPRAGELF
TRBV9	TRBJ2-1	ASRGGHSINNNEQF
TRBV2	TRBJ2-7	ASSMGQMLY
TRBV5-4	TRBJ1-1	ASSIQANTEAF
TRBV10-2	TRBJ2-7	ASRIYLDPGGSYNPYEQY
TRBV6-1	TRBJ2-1	ASSEALAGLAIGEQF
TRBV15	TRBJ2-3	ATSRGQGVTDTQY
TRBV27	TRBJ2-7	ASSLFDRLYEQY
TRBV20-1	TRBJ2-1	SADIQGEQF
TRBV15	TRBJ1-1	ATSRDRVRVRAEAF
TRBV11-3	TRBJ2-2	ASSLGAREGHTGELF